This TCR beta chain was obtained from a study of identical twins listed by TCRdb under 2016. Regarding the complete study: TCR alpha and beta repertoires from monozygotic twins, unrelated adults of various ages and cord blood were deep-sequenced to test whether fetal clonotypes persist. To rule out contamination, the twin experiments were replicated at different times with different library preparation protocols. Broad study findings and their caveats: Zero-insertion analyses could be partly confounded by invariant T cells such as MAIT and iNKT, although diverse VJ usage argued against such confounding for most clonotypes. In monozygotic twins, recombination models systematically underestimated out-of-frame TCR alpha sharing, but the models matched the sharing seen between unrelated individuals. Conclusions relied on cross-sectional statistical analysis, since the same donors could not be followed over many years. Out-of-frame TCR alpha sequences shared between twins showed an excess of low generation-probability sequences compared with coincidental sharing between unrelated individuals. The excess sharing between twins in beta out-of-frame sequences was weaker because fewer shared sequences reduced the signal-to-noise ratio. Fewer insertions were carried by abundant cord blood beta clonotypes, a similar but weaker trend appeared in young adult naive repertoires, and no such trend appeared in memory repertoires.

The CDR3 runs 15 amino acids, cysteine and phenylalanine included. Left in the record is the CDR3 DNA by itself, 45 bases read in frame from the first base. At the junction V is shortened by 5 bases and J by 7 bases; bases outside the gene matches: 7. Via the germline V gene (reference sequence), CDR1 is DFQATT and CDR2 SNEGSKA. Every donor in the study was a healthy Caucasian. Three pairs of female monozygotic twins, all aged 18 to 29 years, were included in the twin cohort. Positive isolation kits from Invitrogen were used to isolate CD4+ and CD8+ T cell populations. Comment on this clonotype: Its target antigen remains unknown. No base-level quality is on record; no much larger clone is a single base apart.

Library construction relied on 5' RACE. Sequencing was carried out with an Illumina HiSeq 2000. Template switching added a universal primer binding site, and the final cDNA carried a unique molecular identifier that allowed TCR cDNA molecules to be counted accurately. Specific primers in the conserved constant-segment region were used to synthesize first-strand cDNA for TCR alpha and beta chains. Each cDNA library was double barcoded, with a SMART-Mk sample barcode plus Illumina barcodes, to control for contamination. TruSeq adapter sequences, together with Illumina sample barcodes, were added in two successive PCR steps. The TCR alpha and beta cDNA libraries were sequenced on the Illumina HiSeq platform using custom primers. Turning to the authors' computational methods: Raw reads were processed with MiGEC to extract unique molecular identifiers, and MiXCR was used to determine CDR3 positions. Recombination models were inferred per individual with the repgenHMM and IGoR tools using an EM algorithm. Shared clonotypes were analyzed with the tcR package in R, and sharing was normalized by the product of cloneset sizes. To study raw recombination without the effects of thymic and clonal selection, out-of-frame nonproductive sequences were analyzed. The raw public reads went through TCRdb reprocessing: fastp at Q25, MiXCR clone calling, in-frame beta chains kept. For every CDR3 protein sequence, its rows merge into one entry that carries the most common genes and DNA. These V and J calls rely on TCRdb rather than the paper's analysis. This sample has 450,000 to 600,000 distinct CDR3 sequences in its table, and approximately 20% of those were observed once. The ten largest clones add up to 0.45% to 0.5% of the sample.

The sample was also reused in another study, on yellow fever vaccine responses in identical twins. According to the second study: The authors reported that the T cell response to vaccination in identical twins appeared partly convergent and partly personalized. In identical twins, the study followed T cell clones that responded to the vaccine with precision.

The sample comprised CD4+ T cells sorted from blood. The receptor's source is a woman aged 18 to 35 in good health. Recombination connected TRBV20-1 to TRBJ2-1; TRBD2 fits 14 bases in the junction. The CDR3 is CSAPTGTSGSNEQFF. The nucleotide sequence reads TGCAGTGCTCCGACCGGGACTAGCGGGAGTAATGAGCAGTTCTTC.